These T cell receptor beta chains were read from a single sample in a study of vaccination effects on CD4 cells after COVID-19. This table comes from immunoSEQ multiplex PCR, and its TCRdb copy is limited to in-frame clones, with some not included. This repertoire shows about 31,000 clones, 65% to 90% found once; its top ten account for 5.5% to 7.5%. Antigens of these TCRs are unknown. The sample here was CD4+ T cells from PBMCs cultured with SARS-CoV-2 spike peptides, taken after COVID-19 vaccination. The receptor set was obtained from a human donor who received a COVID-19 vaccine. Some clones in this sample may be carry-over from other donors' samples. Each CDR3 is given with its conserved first and last residue. Expanded clones get a size class; other rows say once, few or many, or leave the size out.

>TRBV5-1|.|TRBJ1-3
CASSYAGGLSGNTIYF
>TRBV9|.|TRBJ2-1
CASSIQQGDEQFF
>TRBV19|once|TRBJ2-3
CASTQLHSQGPTDTQYF
>TRBV6-5|medium-sized|TRBJ2-3
CASRTGEWTQYF
>TRBV5-5|.|TRBJ2-2
CASSYSRGLNAGELFF
>TRBV12-3/TRBV12-4|.|TRBJ1-1
CASSRGMNTEAFF
>TRBV2|.|TRBJ2-3
CASSDDGRGSTDTQYF
>TRBV7-8|.|TRBJ2-2
CASKKLPDRDSYTGELFF
>TRBV21-1|.|TRBJ1-2
CASSKRGGDRVPLWYGYTF
>TRBV4-2|few|TRBJ1-5
CASSLTTVNQPQHF
>TRBV4-1|medium-sized|TRBJ1-5
CASSREGLYPNQPQHF
>TRBV6-2/TRBV6-3|.|TRBJ1-1
CASSRDDTEAFF
>TRBV10-2|.|TRBJ2-5
CASSKKTGPQETQYF
>TRBV7-9|.|TRBJ2-2
CASSSLQGGELFF
>TRBV7-3|.|TRBJ2-5
CASSPSGTSRETQYF
>TRBV9|.|TRBJ1-5
CASSVGTGVGQPQHF
>TRBV2|.|TRBJ2-2
CASGRQGNTGELFF
>TRBV9|.|TRBJ2-1
CASSVASGPYNEQFF
>TRBV19|.|TRBJ2-1
CASSPGVEQFF
>TRBV5-1|.|TRBJ1-2
CASSLSSAPYGYTF
>TRBV3-1/TRBV3-2|.|TRBJ1-1
CASSQDDRGAFF
>TRBV6-5|.|TRBJ2-3
CASSYMGATDTQYF
>TRBV7-2|.|TRBJ2-3
CASSGQGGTDTQYF
>TRBV27|.|TRBJ1-5
CASRPWTGVNQPQHF
>TRBV5-1|once|TRBJ1-1
CASSPGGPQYSNTEAFF
>TRBV11-3|.|TRBJ2-1
CASSLDQTASGGTKQFF
>TRBV28|.|TRBJ2-1
CASSSRTGSGMSYNEQFF
>TRBV5-1|.|TRBJ1-6
CASSREGQGAGSPLHF
>TRBV19|.|TRBJ1-5
CASSILGQGYQPQHF
>TRBV5-6|.|TRBJ2-1
CASSLVEVSSAALYNEQFF
>TRBV7-2|.|TRBJ1-3
CASSPSGGNTIYF
>TRBV30|.|TRBJ2-1
CAWSVLWTGQPPWYNEQFF
>TRBV10-3|.|TRBJ1-5
CAISDGQGGNQPQHF
>TRBV7-2|.|TRBJ1-4
CASSFAGFNEKLFF
>TRBV24-1|.|TRBJ2-3
CATSDPGKPTDTQYF
>TRBV4-1|.|TRBJ1-2
CASSLTELQGAGGYTF
>TRBV10-1|few|TRBJ1-1
CASSESPGGDEAFF
>TRBV19|.|TRBJ2-3
CASSNRAGAGDTQYF
>TRBV9|.|TRBJ2-6
CASSATGSGANVLTF
>TRBV21-1|.|TRBJ1-2
CASSKMGRGPVCTF
>TRBV2|.|TRBJ1-2
CASRGQGIYYGYTF
>TRBV9|few|TRBJ2-5
CASSVGTARRETQYF